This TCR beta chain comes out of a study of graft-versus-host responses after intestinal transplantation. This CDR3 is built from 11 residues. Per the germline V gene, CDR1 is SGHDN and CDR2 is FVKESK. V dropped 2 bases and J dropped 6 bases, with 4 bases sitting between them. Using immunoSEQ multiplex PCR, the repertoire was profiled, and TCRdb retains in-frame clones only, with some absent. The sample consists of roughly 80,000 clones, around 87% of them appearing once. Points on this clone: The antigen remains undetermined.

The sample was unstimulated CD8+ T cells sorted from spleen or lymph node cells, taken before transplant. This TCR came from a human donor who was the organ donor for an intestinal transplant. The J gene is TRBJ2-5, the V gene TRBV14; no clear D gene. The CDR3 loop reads CASSQFKTQYF. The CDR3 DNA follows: TGTGCCAGCAGCCAATTTAAGACCCAGTACTTC.